These 25 T cell receptor beta chains were all obtained from the same sample, sequenced in a study of identical twins. Via MiXCR, TCRdb re-called the 5' RACE reads, giving one row per CDR3 protein. The top ten clones hold around 0.47% of a sample with approximately 530,000 distinct CDR3 sequences, around 24% of them seen once. This same sample was also part of a study on yellow fever vaccine responses in identical twins.

Input material: CD4+ T cells sorted from blood. These receptor sequences come from a woman aged 18-29 years in good health.

This clonotype was counted many times. V is TRBV12-3 or TRBV12-4 and J is TRBJ2-1, with 11 bases aligning to TRBD1. CDR3 length: 15 amino acids. V dropped 8 bases and J dropped 5; count of bases not matched to a gene: 8. Written as DNA, the CDR3 is TGTGCCAGCCAACTCTCGGGACAGGGGGACAATGAGCAGTTCTTC. This sequence encodes CASQLSGQGDNEQFF.

DNA for the CDR3: TGCAGCGCCTCGATTGCACCCCCTAACTATGGCTACACCTTC. Translated: CSASIAPPNYGYTF. The chain uses TRBV29-1 and TRBJ1-2, with unresolved D. This CDR3 region has 14 residues. The germline V gene encodes CDR1 SQVTM and CDR2 ANQGSEA. V lost 7 bases to trimming and J lost 0 bases, with 15 bases between them.

This chain joins TRBV12-3 or TRBV12-4 and TRBJ2-7; D might be TRBD2 (5 bases). Trimming left V 4 bases short and J 4 bases short, with 14 bases between. The length of the CDR3 is 14 residues. The CDR3 sequence: CASSSDASGYEQYF. CDR3 in DNA: TGTGCCAGCAGTTCTGATGCTTCGGGGTACGAGCAGTACTTC.

The V and J genes are TRBV6-1 and TRBJ1-2, with 7 bases aligning to TRBD1. CDR1 is MNHNS and CDR2 is SASEGT in the germline V gene. The J segment lost 4 bases and the V segment lost 6 bases, leaving 17 bases of the junction unmatched. The CDR3 is made up of 17 amino acids. The CDR3 here is CASRDGAGQASGYGYTF. The CDR3 DNA sequence: TGTGCCAGCAGGGATGGAGCAGGACAGGCGTCTGGCTATGGCTACACCTTC.

The genes are TRBV27 and TRBJ2-3, with 9 nucleotides matching TRBD1. This CDR3 comprises 14 residues. Germline V gives CDR1 MNHEY, CDR2 SMNVEV (reference sequence). The J segment lost 6 bases and the V segment lost 5 bases, leaving 6 bases of the junction unmatched. The CDR3 DNA is TGTGCCAGCAGTCGGGACAGGGTGTGGGATACGCAGTATTTT. It codes for CASSRDRVWDTQYF.

The chain combines TRBV7-2 with TRBJ2-1; 7 bases match TRBD1. This CDR3 contains 16 residues. Per the germline V gene, CDR1 is SGHTA and CDR2 is FQGNSA. V shed 0 bases and J 13 bases; nucleotides not matched to a gene: 15. The CDR3 DNA sequence: TGTGCCAGCAGCTTAGCTAAACTTACTACAGGGGCCCAACAGTTCTTC. As protein: CASSLAKLTTGAQQFF.

In its sample, this clonotype was seen a few times. This sequence joins TRBV20-1 and TRBJ1-3; no clear D gene. The germline V gene encodes CDR1 DFQATT and CDR2 SNEGSKA (reference sequence). The CDR3 is made up of 12 amino acids. V was pared by 6 bases and J by 2 bases, with 8 bases between. Written as DNA, the CDR3 is TGCAGTGCCCCTCGACCTGGAAACACCATATATTTT. Protein sequence: CSAPRPGNTIYF.

The chain is built from TRBV20-1 and TRBJ2-1; 8 nucleotides align to TRBD2. V dropped 6 bases and J dropped 9; count of bases not matched to a gene: 16. Per the germline V gene, CDR1 is DFQATT and CDR2 is SNEGSKA (reference sequence). The CDR3 loop spans 15 amino acids. The CDR3 sequence is CSALPLRGGPGEQFF. The CDR3, as DNA: TGCAGTGCCCTGCCACTCCGCGGGGGGCCCGGTGAGCAGTTCTTC.

The chain couples TRBV20-1 to TRBJ1-3; D unclear. CDR3 length equals 13 residues. Trimming removed 6 bases from V and 0 bases from J, with 9 bases in between. The germline V gene encodes CDR1 DFQATT and CDR2 SNEGSKA (reference sequence). This CDR3 reads CSAKLGSGNTIYF. The CDR3 DNA is TGCAGTGCAAAGTTGGGCTCTGGAAACACCATATATTTT.

The chain links TRBV28 to TRBJ1-2; 11 nucleotides align to TRBD1. V shed 7 bases, J shed 7 bases, and the junction held 8 bases outside the gene matches. Germline V lookup: CDR1 MDHEN, CDR2 SYDVKM. The CDR3 runs to 14 residues. This CDR3 reads CASTPGQGAFGYTF. CDR3 sequence (DNA): TGTGCCAGCACCCCCGGACAGGGGGCTTTTGGCTACACCTTC.

This clonotype was counted only a few times. This chain's CDR3 is CASSQDLTAGETQYF. CDR3 DNA sequence: TGCGCCAGCAGCCAAGACTTGACGGCCGGGGAGACCCAGTACTTC. The chain links TRBV4-1 to TRBJ2-5; D not resolved. CDR1 is MGHRA and CDR2 is YSYEKL in the germline V gene. V was pared by 0 bases and J by 5 bases, with 13 bases between. The CDR3 is 15 amino acids.

A few counts support this clonotype. The chain is built from TRBV11-2 and TRBJ1-1; D is ambiguous. CDR3 length equals 14 residues. In germline, CDR1 is SGHAT, CDR2 FQNNGV. Between the trimmed V and J ends, which lost 5 bases and 0 bases, there was a span of 10 bases. The CDR3 DNA reads as TGTGCCAGCAGCCCGTTTATTATGAACACTGAAGCTTTCTTT. Its protein is CASSPFIMNTEAFF.

This clonotype was counted only a few times. V is TRBV3-1 and J is TRBJ2-7, with D possibly TRBD2 on 6 matching bases. V lost 4 bases, J lost 3 bases, and 16 bases lay in between. This CDR3 spans 15 amino acids. The germline gives CDR1 LGHDT, CDR2 YNNKEL (reference sequence). The CDR3 here is CASSRSDGTFYEQYF. DNA of the CDR3: TGTGCCAGCAGCCGGAGCGACGGGACTTTCTACGAGCAGTACTTC.

This clonotype was counted between two and nine times. The V gene is TRBV18, the J gene TRBJ2-1; TRBD1 might be the D (5 bases). V dropped 3 bases and J dropped 7 bases, with 16 bases sitting between them. This CDR3 is built from 15 residues. The germline V gene has CDR1 KGHSH and CDR2 LQKENI. The CDR3 spells CASSPRKGRDNEQFF. The CDR3 nucleotides are TGTGCCAGCTCACCTCGTAAGGGGCGCGATAATGAGCAGTTCTTC.

The V call is TRBV7-8, the J call TRBJ2-7, with D tentatively TRBD1 or TRBD2 (5 bases each). V was cut by 2 bases and J by 3 bases, with 14 bases left in between. This CDR3 is 15 amino acids long. Germline-derived CDR1 and CDR2 are SGHVS and FQNEAQ. The CDR3 DNA follows: TGTGCCAGCAGCTTAAGAGGGACGGATTTCTACGAGCAGTACTTC. The encoded protein is CASSLRGTDFYEQYF.

Only a few counts were recorded for this clonotype. V and J are TRBV4-1 and TRBJ2-5; D tentatively reads TRBD1 or TRBD2 (5 bases each). Germline lookup yields CDR1 MGHRA and CDR2 YSYEKL. This CDR3 has 13 residues. Trimming pared 4 bases from V and 5 bases from J, leaving 11 bases between. DNA of the CDR3: TGCGCCAGCAGCCGTTCGGGGCCGGAGACCCAGTACTTC. As protein: CASSRSGPETQYF.

This clonotype was picked up a small number of times. This chain joins TRBV20-1 and TRBJ2-7; D unresolved. This CDR3 is 18 amino acids long. With 0 bases removed from V and 0 bases from J, the gap between germline ends came to 21 bases. The germline CDR1 and CDR2 sequences are DFQATT and SNEGSKA (reference sequence). This CDR3 reads CSARDLRSHSRNSYEQYF. The CDR3 coding sequence is TGCAGTGCTAGAGATCTAAGGTCACATAGCAGGAACTCCTACGAGCAGTACTTC.

The chain couples TRBV12-3 or TRBV12-4 to TRBJ1-6; D perhaps matches TRBD1 (6 bases). V lost 8 bases and J 7 bases, leaving 12 bases between the germline ends. The CDR3 has 13 residues. The CDR3 DNA is TGTGCCAGCGGCGGCAGGGGCAATTCACCCCTCCACTTT. It specifies CASGGRGNSPLHF.

V is TRBV19 and J is TRBJ2-1; 9 nucleotides agree with TRBD2. Germline V gives CDR1 LNHDA, CDR2 SQIVND (reference sequence). The CDR3 runs 16 residues. With V trimmed by 5 bases and J by 6 bases, 11 bases remained unmatched. The CDR3 protein is CASSPAWASGANEQFF. CDR3 nucleotide sequence: TGTGCCAGTAGTCCCGCCTGGGCTAGCGGGGCCAATGAGCAGTTCTTC.

This clonotype was counted only a few times. This chain connects TRBV10-3 to TRBJ1-5, with 7 bases fitting TRBD1. The CDR3 consists of 16 residues. V shed 0 bases and J 3 bases; nucleotides not matched to a gene: 5. Germline-derived CDR1 and CDR2 are ENHRY and SYGVKD. CDR3 amino acids: CAISESNRGDNQPQHF. As DNA, the CDR3 is TGTGCCATCAGTGAGTCGAACAGGGGAGACAATCAGCCCCAGCATTTT.

There are a few counts of this clonotype. V gene TRBV5-6 combines with J gene TRBJ2-7; 9 bases map to TRBD1. This CDR3 has 16 amino acids. V was clipped by 0 bases and J by 2 bases; unmatched bases: 6. From germline, CDR1 is SGHDT and CDR2 YYEEEE. This CDR3 is CASSLAPGQGTYEQYV. Written as DNA, the CDR3 is TGTGCCAGCAGCTTGGCACCGGGACAGGGAACCTACGAGCAGTACGTC.

This clonotype is a singleton in its sample. DNA for the CDR3: TGTGCCAGCAACCCCTTCTCTTCGGCGGCGTACAATGAGCAGTTCTTC. Amino acids: CASNPFSSAAYNEQFF. The gene calls are TRBV9 and TRBJ2-1; no reliable D call. The CDR3 has 16 residues. The ends were cut back, 6 bases at V and 4 bases at J, with 20 bases in the middle. In germline, CDR1 is SGDLS, CDR2 YYNGEE.

This chain uses TRBV5-5 with TRBJ2-7, with 14 nucleotides matching TRBD2. In germline, CDR1 is SGHKS, CDR2 YYEKEE (reference sequence). With V trimmed by 3 bases and J by 9 bases, 2 bases remained unmatched. The CDR3 length is 13 residues. CDR3 DNA sequence: TGTGCCAGCAGCTCAGGGACTAGCGGGGGGCAGTACTTC. It specifies CASSSGTSGGQYF.

This clonotype was counted between two and nine times. This chain uses TRBV12-3 or TRBV12-4 with TRBJ2-5, with D perhaps TRBD2 (5 bases). This CDR3 comprises 13 residues. V was shortened by 6 bases and J by 5 bases, with 13 bases between the two germline ends. This CDR3 reads CASSQQLGETQYF. The CDR3 DNA reads as TGTGCCAGCAGCCAACAACTAGGGGAGACCCAGTACTTC.

The chain couples TRBV12-3 or TRBV12-4 to TRBJ1-6, with a tentative D call TRBD1 (5 bases). The CDR3 extends over 14 amino acids. Trimming shortened V by 5 bases and J by 6 bases, and 11 bases separated the two germline ends. The DNA of the CDR3 is TGTGCCAGCAGTATAGGGCAGGGTAATTCACCCCTCCACTTT. As protein: CASSIGQGNSPLHF.